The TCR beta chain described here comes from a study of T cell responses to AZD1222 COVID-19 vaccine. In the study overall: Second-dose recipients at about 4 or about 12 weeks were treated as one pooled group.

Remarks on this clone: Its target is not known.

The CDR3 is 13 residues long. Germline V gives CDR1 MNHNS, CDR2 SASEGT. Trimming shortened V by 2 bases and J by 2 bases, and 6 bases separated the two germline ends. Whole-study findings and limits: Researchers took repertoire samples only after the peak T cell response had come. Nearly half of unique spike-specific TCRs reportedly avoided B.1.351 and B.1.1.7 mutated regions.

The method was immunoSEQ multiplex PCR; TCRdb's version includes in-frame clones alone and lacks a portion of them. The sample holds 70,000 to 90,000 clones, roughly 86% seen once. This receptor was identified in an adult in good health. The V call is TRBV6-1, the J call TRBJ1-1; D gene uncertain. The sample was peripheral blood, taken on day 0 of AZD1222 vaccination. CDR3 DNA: TGTGCCAGCAGTGAAAATCAAAACACTGAAGCTTTCTTT. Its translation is CASSENQNTEAFF.